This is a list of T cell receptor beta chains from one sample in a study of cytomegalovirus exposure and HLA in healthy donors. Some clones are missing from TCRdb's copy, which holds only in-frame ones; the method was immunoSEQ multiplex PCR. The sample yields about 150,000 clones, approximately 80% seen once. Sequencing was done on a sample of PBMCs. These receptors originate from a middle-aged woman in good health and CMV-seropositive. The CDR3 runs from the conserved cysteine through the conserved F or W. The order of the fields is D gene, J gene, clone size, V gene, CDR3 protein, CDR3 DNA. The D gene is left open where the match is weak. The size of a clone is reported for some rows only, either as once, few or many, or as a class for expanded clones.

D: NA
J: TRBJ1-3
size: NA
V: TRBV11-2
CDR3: CASSFIRGGNTIYF
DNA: TGTGCCAGCAGCTTCATTAGGGGGGGAAACACCATATATTTT

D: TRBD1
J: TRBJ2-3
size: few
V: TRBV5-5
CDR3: CASSSRTGPDTQYF
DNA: TGTGCCAGCAGCTCTCGGACAGGACCAGATACGCAGTATTTT

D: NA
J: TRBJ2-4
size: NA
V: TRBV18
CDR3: CASSPSPQGSVTKNIQYF
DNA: TGTGCCAGCTCACCAAGTCCCCAGGGGAGCGTGACCAAAAACATTCAGTACTTC

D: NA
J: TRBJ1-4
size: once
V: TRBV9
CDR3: CASSETVQPEKLFF
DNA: TGTGCCAGCAGCGAGACAGTCCAGCCTGAAAAACTGTTTTTT

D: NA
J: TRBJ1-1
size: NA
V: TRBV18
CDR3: CASSPPGRAVGEAFF
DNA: TGTGCCAGCTCACCACCAGGCAGGGCGGTGGGTGAAGCTTTCTTT

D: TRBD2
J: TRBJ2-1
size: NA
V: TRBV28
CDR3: CASSILWTSGYNEQFF
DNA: TGTGCCAGCAGCATCCTCTGGACTAGCGGATACAATGAGCAGTTCTTC

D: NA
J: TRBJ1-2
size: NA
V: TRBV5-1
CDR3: CASSGRANYGYTF
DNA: TGCGCCAGCAGCGGCAGGGCGAACTATGGCTACACCTTC

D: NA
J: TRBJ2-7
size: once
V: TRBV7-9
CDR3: CASSTAGTGAYEQYF
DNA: TGTGCCAGCAGTACTGCCGGGACTGGAGCCTACGAGCAGTACTTC

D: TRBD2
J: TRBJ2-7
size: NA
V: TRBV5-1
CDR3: CASSPSGISYEQYF
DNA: TGCGCCAGCAGCCCTAGCGGGATCTCCTACGAGCAGTACTTC

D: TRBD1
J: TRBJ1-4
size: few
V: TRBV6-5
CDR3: CASSLSSGGGRKLFF
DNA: TGTGCCAGCAGTCTATCCTCAGGGGGCGGAAGAAAACTGTTTTTT

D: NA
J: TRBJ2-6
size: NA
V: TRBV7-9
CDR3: CASSLGGRALSGANVLTF
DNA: TGTGCCAGCAGCTTAGGCGGCAGGGCCCTCTCTGGGGCCAACGTCCTGACTTTC

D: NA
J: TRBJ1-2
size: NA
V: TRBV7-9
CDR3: CASSLSMTQDGYTF
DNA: TGTGCCAGCAGCTTAAGTATGACTCAAGATGGCTACACCTTC

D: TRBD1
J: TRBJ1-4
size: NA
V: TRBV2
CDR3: CASRYRGLNEKLFF
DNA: TGTGCCAGCAGGTACAGGGGGCTGAATGAAAAACTGTTTTTT

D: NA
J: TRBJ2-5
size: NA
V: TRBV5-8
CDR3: CASPRRGGGETQYF
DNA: TGTGCCAGCCCCCGGAGGGGGGGCGGAGAGACCCAGTACTTC

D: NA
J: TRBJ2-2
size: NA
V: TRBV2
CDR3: CASSEEVGTGELFF
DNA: TGTGCCAGCAGTGAGGAGGTGGGGACCGGGGAGCTGTTTTTT

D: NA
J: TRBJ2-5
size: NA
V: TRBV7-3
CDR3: CASSLTGRGEETQYF
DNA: TGTGCCAGCAGCTTAACGGGCAGGGGGGAGGAGACCCAGTACTTC

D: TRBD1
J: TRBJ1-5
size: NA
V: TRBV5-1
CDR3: CASSPTGGSNQPQHF
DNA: TGCGCCAGCAGCCCGACAGGGGGAAGCAATCAGCCCCAGCATTTT

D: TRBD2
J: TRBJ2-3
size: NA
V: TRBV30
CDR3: CAWSSLAGGPDTQYF
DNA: TGTGCCTGGAGTTCCCTAGCGGGAGGCCCAGATACGCAGTATTTT

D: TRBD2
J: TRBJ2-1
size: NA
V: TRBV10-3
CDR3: CAISGTSGWGNEQFF
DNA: TGTGCCATCAGTGGGACTAGCGGGTGGGGGAATGAGCAGTTCTTC

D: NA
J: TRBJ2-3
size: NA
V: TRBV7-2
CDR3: CASSRRDLVTDTQYF
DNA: TGTGCCAGCAGCCGCCGGGATTTGGTCACAGATACGCAGTATTTT

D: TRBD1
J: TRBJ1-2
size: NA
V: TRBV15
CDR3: CATSRGQGAAWGYTF
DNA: TGTGCCACCAGCAGAGGACAGGGGGCGGCGTGGGGCTACACCTTC

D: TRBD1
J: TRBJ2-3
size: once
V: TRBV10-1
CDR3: CASSLDDRGTDTQYF
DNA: TGCGCCAGCAGCTTAGACGACAGGGGCACAGATACGCAGTATTTT

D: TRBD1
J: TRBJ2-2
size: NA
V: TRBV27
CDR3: CASSVAQGVTGELFF
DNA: TGTGCCAGCAGTGTAGCCCAGGGGGTCACCGGGGAGCTGTTTTTT

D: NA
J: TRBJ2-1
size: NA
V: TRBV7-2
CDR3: CASSLAGVGEQFF
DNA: TGTGCCAGCAGCTTAGCGGGAGTGGGTGAGCAGTTCTTC

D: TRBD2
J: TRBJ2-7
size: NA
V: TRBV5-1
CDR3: CASSLTLAGDEQYF
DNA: TGCGCCAGCAGCTTAACCCTAGCGGGAGACGAGCAGTACTTC

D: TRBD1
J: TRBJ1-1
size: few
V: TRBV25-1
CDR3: CASSIQGGFAEAFF
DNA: TGTGCCAGCAGTATACAGGGGGGGTTCGCTGAAGCTTTCTTT